The clone carrying this T cell receptor (beta chain) was detected once. Method: immunoSEQ multiplex PCR; TCRdb's copy keeps in-frame clones and lacks some. Among approximately 90,000 clones listed, roughly 91% were seen once. The CDR3 totals 15 residues. Looked up from germline, CDR1 is MNHEY and CDR2 is SMNVEV (reference sequence). The V and J ends lost 4 bases and 4 bases, in that order; junction bases with no gene match: 5. These data belong to a study of T cell changes during pregnancy in multiple sclerosis. The sequencing here drew on peripheral blood, taken after pregnancy. J is TRBJ2-1 and V is TRBV27, with 9 bases fitting TRBD2. The receptor was derived from a female donor in good health, enrolled as a control in a pregnancy study. CDR3 DNA: TGTGCCAGCAGTTCTGCGACTAGCGGATACAATGAGCAGTTCTTC. This translates into CASSSATSGYNEQFF.